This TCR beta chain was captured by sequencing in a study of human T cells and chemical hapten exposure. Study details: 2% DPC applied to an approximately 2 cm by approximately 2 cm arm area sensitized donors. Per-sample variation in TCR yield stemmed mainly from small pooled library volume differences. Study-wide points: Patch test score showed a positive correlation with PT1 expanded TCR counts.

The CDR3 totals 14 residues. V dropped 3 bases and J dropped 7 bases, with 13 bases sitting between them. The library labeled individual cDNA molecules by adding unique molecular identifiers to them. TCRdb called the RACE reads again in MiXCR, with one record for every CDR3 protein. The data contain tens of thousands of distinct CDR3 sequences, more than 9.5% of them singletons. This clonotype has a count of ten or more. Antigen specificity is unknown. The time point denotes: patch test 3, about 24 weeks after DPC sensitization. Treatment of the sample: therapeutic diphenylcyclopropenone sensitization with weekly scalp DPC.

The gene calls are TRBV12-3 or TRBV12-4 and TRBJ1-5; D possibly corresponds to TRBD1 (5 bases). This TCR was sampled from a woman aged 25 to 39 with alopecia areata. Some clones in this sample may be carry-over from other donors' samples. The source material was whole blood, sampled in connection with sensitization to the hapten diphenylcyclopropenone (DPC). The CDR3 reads CASSFFGGGQPQHF. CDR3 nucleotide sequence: TGTGCCAGCAGTTTTTTCGGGGGAGGACAGCCCCAGCATTTT.